This TCR beta chain emerged from a study of cytomegalovirus exposure and HLA in healthy donors (dated by TCRdb to about 2017). For the wider study: An earlier analysis of approximately 640 of the donors reported more than 250 Gb of sequence data and 120 million or so unique TCR beta sequences from roughly 200 million T cells. Among the roughly 400 genotyped donors, roughly 80% belonged to the genetic ancestry cluster associated with self-reported Caucasian donors. Rather than drawing on any new phenotypic data, the later analysis identified candidate immune exposures from TCR beta sequences and the way those sequences occurred across donors. An earlier analysis of 587 of the donors applied high-throughput TCR beta sequencing to assess whether each TCR beta V gene segment acted as functional or pseudogenic. Roughly 5 DR-DQ haplotypes were treated as single units for association and clustering because of strong linkage in the cohort. In a later analysis, previously published TCR beta repertoires from 550 to 700 donors were re-analyzed and high-resolution HLA genotyping was added so that TCR occurrence patterns could be studied. Roughly 300 gigabases of sequencing data and 78 million or so unique TCR sequences were included in an early release covering about 700 HLA-typed donors. Besides the first cohort of some 670 subjects, a separate validation cohort made up of roughly 120 different subjects was used. The study profiled the T cell repertoires of about 640 subjects by immunosequencing and related them to cytomegalovirus serostatus. Every repertoire in the discovery cohort had been generated on one and the same sequencing platform. A later genetic analysis took genome-wide SNP genotypes for about 55% of the 666 donors and used that subset as a discovery cohort. Alongside the repertoire data, information on donor age, sex, ethnicity and CMV serostatus was compiled. The study aimed to test whether cataloging public T cell receptors could reveal signatures of past pathogen exposure. To predict cytomegalovirus infection status, the study combined high-throughput TCR immunosequencing, statistical association of individual TCRs with disease status, and machine learning. Among around 400 genotyped donors of the cohort, an average of approximately 200,000 unique TCR beta nucleotide sequences was sequenced per donor, of which about 19% were non-productive. HLA typing included class I and class II loci at four-digit resolution. The number of donors typed differed by locus, with about 629-640 for A, B, C, DRB1 and DQB1, 522 for DQA1, about 610 for DPA1, and approximately 470 for DPB1. What the research found in general, with its limitations: A later analysis found that TCR association rates varied across HLA loci, with DRB1 alleles showing the most associated TCRs and HLA-C alleles the fewest. Most TCR sequences were seen in very few donors, while some public TCRs were found in many individuals. The authors suggested that the approach could potentially be extended to other disease states and immunological phenotypes. V-gene and J-gene trimming of TCR beta chains was associated with a missense DCLRE1C variant in a later genetic analysis, and the association was replicated in an independent cohort. In vitro tests confirmed that a few of the cytomegalovirus-associated TCR beta chains recognize cytomegalovirus antigens. For the cohort, immune exposure information was limited to CMV serostatus. When HLA alleles, especially DR and DQ, strongly co-occurred, attributing TCR associations to individual alleles was difficult. At a false discovery rate of 0.05, a later analysis linked 16,000 or so TCR beta sequences to specific HLA alleles. A later analysis found that HLA-associated TCR beta chains were more clonally expanded and had lower generation probabilities than equally common non-associated chains. A later analysis found that most CMV-associated TCR beta chains appeared HLA-restricted, with HLA associations seemingly driven largely by CMV exposure. Some IMGT-functional V segments, including TRBV6-2 and TRBV6-3, could not be told apart with the 87-base-pair reads, so those segments were excluded. The classifier was reported to diagnose cytomegalovirus status with high specificity and sensitivity in both the original and validation cohorts. This cohort had only TCR beta chains sequenced, and the lack of alpha or paired-chain data limited which features could be detected. Correlated functional status among segregating V segments might be attributable to linkage disequilibrium, but an unknown experimental factor could not be ruled out. Because counts were too low, 15 to 20 rarely observed V segments, including chromosome 9 orphons, were excluded from the earlier analysis of fewer than 650 of the donors. Sequencing depth was assumed to be roughly uniform across donors in the presence/absence analyses, though that assumption may not hold. Several of the top co-occurrence clusters appeared to be linked to parvovirus B19, influenza, CMV and Epstein-Barr virus, according to a later analysis. A group of highly shared sequence variants was considered likely to be a technical artifact of the sequencing pipeline. In the study, 150 to 200 TCR beta chains were listed as associated with cytomegalovirus. In an earlier analysis of around 600 of the donors, most TCR beta V segments appeared in productive rearrangements about 87% or about 30% of the time, broadly matching IMGT annotations. HLA typing was unavailable for some donors at each locus, so association tests used only the typed subset. A further reported finding was that TCR beta sequences accurately predicted the HLA-A and HLA-B alleles for most subjects in the first cohort. In a later genetic analysis, fewer N-insertions in productive TCRs were reported among donors in an Asian-associated ancestry cluster than the roughly 710-donor mean.

The cohort comprised hundreds of healthy bone marrow donors. At the time of sampling, every cohort member was nominally healthy, though immune exposures that went unrecorded were likely present. Of the 550 to 750 cohort members, roughly 300 had positive CMV serostatus and 350 to 450 had negative CMV serostatus, and CMV serostatus was not recorded for the donor. Each donor provided a peripheral blood sample, and peripheral blood mononuclear cells were used for TCR beta sequencing. The Qiagen DNeasy Blood Extraction Kit was used to extract genomic DNA from the blood cell samples. Turning to this clone: It has no known antigen specificity. Base qualities are missing; no much larger clone stands one base away.

The CDR3 has 14 amino acids, counting the end cysteine and phenylalanine. Only the CDR3 DNA stays, 42 bases, in frame from base 1. Based on the germline V gene, the CDR1 and CDR2 sequences are SGHAT and FQNNGV. Trimming costs V 5 bases and J 1 base, and their ends lie 9 bases apart. Libraries were built with the immunoSEQ multiplex PCR assay. For the multiplex PCR, a mixture combining 60 forward primers for TCR Vbeta segments and 13 reverse primers for TCR Jbeta segments was used. A multiplex PCR assay on genomic DNA amplified the CDR3 region of rearranged TCR beta genes. Amplified TCR beta libraries were sequenced as 87-base-pair reads on the Illumina HiSeq System. The source study handled its data this way. A later analysis tallied 70 million to 100 million unique TCR beta chains across the 666 repertoires, and some 10 million of those chains were shared by two or more donors. Raw reads were error-corrected and collapsed into unique sequences by a nearest-neighbor algorithm in which closely related sequences were merged to remove PCR and sequencing errors. CDR3 sequences were aligned to IMGT reference sequences to assign V, D and J gene segments. For a sequence to be retained, a match of at least six nucleotides was required to both a V gene segment and a J gene segment. Rearrangements were classified as productive when the CDR3 lacked stop codons and remained in frame with V and J, and all other rearrangements were classified as non-productive. Following IMGT convention, CDR3 was defined as the stretch from the second conserved V-encoded cysteine to the conserved J-encoded phenylalanine. The earlier analysis of 450 to 750 of the donors excluded any sequence lacking an unambiguous match to a single V gene segment. In an earlier analysis of 587 of the donors, a V segment was called functional when productive rearrangements were above 56.7%, and segregating when the standard deviation between donors exceeded 5%. A statistical classification framework was built to diagnose cytomegalovirus status from the catalog of TCR beta chain sequences. A later analysis assigned V and J genes by comparing TCR nucleotide sequences with IMGT/GENE-DB human TR gene sequences. In a later analysis, CDR3 sequences and most-parsimonious VDJ recombination scenarios were assigned using the TCRdist pipeline. In a later analysis, every TCR beta chain was defined by the combination of its CDR3 amino acid sequence and its V-gene family, and reads without a unique V-gene family were dropped. As a way to deal with suspected cross-contamination and a sequencing artifact, a later analysis dropped approximately 570 nucleotide sequences that were highly shared and had low generation probability. In a later analysis, a clonal expansion index for each public chain was calculated from normalized within-repertoire ranks of inferred template counts. A later analysis computed generation probabilities with a VDJ recombination model fitted to out-of-frame rearrangements, and checked the results against IGoR. In a later analysis, hypergeometric tests were used to score TCR-TCR, TCR-HLA and TCR-CMV co-occurrence, with a repertoire-size bias correction applied to TCR pairs. A later analysis estimated false discovery rates by permuting HLA or CMV assignments 20 times. In a later analysis, co-occurring TCRs were grouped using DBSCAN, with TCRdist sequence similarity added in when clustering inside HLA-allele-positive subsets. Co-occurrence clustering excluded repertoires with fewer than 30,000 or more than 120,000 public chains, plus five with anomalous nucleotide sharing. The table comes from immuneACCESS by way of TCRdb, which keeps in-frame sequences with V and J called. Part of the clones is missing from these tables; in studies checked, under half for an unresolved V gene and the rest for unknown reasons. That table furnishes V, J and clone size, whereas the DNA furnished D and trimming. The sample table holds around 130,000 clones, of which 60% to 85% were seen once. The ten most abundant clones make up approximately 0.93% of the sample.

The chain couples TRBV11-2 to TRBJ2-1; no D segment can be confidently identified. This receptor was taken from a human donor in good health. The sequenced sample consisted of PBMCs. The DNA sequence reads TGTGCCAGCAGCCGCCAGATTTCCTACAATGAGCAGTTCTTC. Translated, this gives CASSRQISYNEQFF. Joined to the reference TRBV11-2 and TRBJ2-1 proteins, this CDR3 gives the full variable domain: EAGVAQSPRYKIIEKRQSVAFWCNPISGHATLYWYQQILGQGPKLLIQFQNNGVVDDSQLPKDRFSAERLKGVDSTLKIQPAKLEDSAVYLCASSRQISYNEQFFGPGTRLTVL.